This T cell receptor beta chain was identified in a study of T-cell reconstitution after alpha-beta-depleted transplantation in children. Study-wide results and caveats: The origin of high day-60 TCRbeta diversity in some patients lay in surviving recipient T cells and thymic progenitors. About two months after transplant, alpha-beta T cells reportedly came from several hundred expanded graft clones. Diversity and T-cell counts at one year after transplant derived mostly from new T cells.

Remarks on this clonotype: What it binds is not known.

It was with unique molecular identifiers that the TCRbeta library was prepared. TCRdb ran MiXCR on the PCR reads and lists one entry per CDR3 protein. The sample has about 420,000 distinct CDR3 sequences, roughly 16% seen once. The sample here was PBMCs, mostly from graft donor cells, taken 360 days after TCRalphabeta/CD19-depleted stem cell transplant. This TCR was sampled from a boy in the first two years of life who had a stem cell transplant for Wiskott-Aldrich syndrome, so the T cells may come from the graft donor.

CDR3 region: CASSDGTGRETQYF. In nucleotides, the CDR3 is TGTGCCAGCAGTGACGGGACAGGGAGAGAGACCCAGTACTTC. The chain uses TRBV6-1 and TRBJ2-5, with TRBD1 matching 9 bases. Germline CDR1 reads MNHNS; CDR2 reads SASEGT. V was clipped by 3 bases and J by 4 bases; unmatched bases: 3. The CDR3 is 14 residues long.